The 10 T cell receptor beta chains in this list originate from one sample, sequenced in a study of blood T cell repertoires in COVID-19. Assay used: immunoSEQ multiplex PCR; TCRdb lists only in-frame clones, some missing. The table lists hundreds of thousands of clones, roughly 90% of them singletons, with under 5% in the top ten. The sample comprised PBMCs or T cells enriched from blood (not recorded which). These receptors were obtained from a woman aged 25 to 39 who had recovered from COVID-19.

The rearrangement links TRBV28 to TRBJ1-5; 11 nucleotides agree with TRBD1. The germline CDR1 and CDR2 sequences are MDHEN and SYDVKM. The CDR3 covers 15 residues. After removal of 2 bases from V and 5 bases from J, the junction contained 2 bases not matched to a gene. The DNA for the CDR3 is TGTGCCAGCAGTTTACTGGACAGGGGGCATCAGCCCCAGCATTTT. Amino acid sequence: CASSLLDRGHQPQHF.

The chain recombines TRBV11-2 with TRBJ1-6, with D tentatively TRBD1 (6 bases). CDR1 is SGHAT, CDR2 FQNNGV, per germline. CDR3 length: 17 residues. V was shortened by 5 bases and J by 4 bases, with 18 bases between the two germline ends. The CDR3, as DNA: TGTGCCAGCAGCCCTGACAGTGGGGGCCCGTATAATTCACCCCTCCACTTT. Protein product: CASSPDSGGPYNSPLHF.

The rearrangement links TRBV4-2 to TRBJ1-2; D unresolved. The CDR3 runs to 17 residues. Trimming stripped 1 base from V and 0 bases from J, with 15 bases between. Germline lookup yields CDR1 LGHNA and CDR2 YNFKEQ. CDR3: CASSQVMGAEANYGYTF. CDR3 bases: TGTGCCAGCAGCCAAGTAATGGGTGCGGAGGCTAACTATGGCTACACCTTC.

This clone was counted a few times. This chain joins TRBV5-1 and TRBJ2-2; 7 bases match TRBD2. Germline assignment: CDR1 SGHRS and CDR2 YFSETQ. CDR3 length: 15 amino acids. V trimming: 4 bases; J trimming: 1 base; junction bases outside the gene matches: 4. Written as DNA, the CDR3 is TGCGCCAGCAGCCACCTAGCGGAGAACACCGGGGAGCTGTTTTTT. Protein sequence: CASSHLAENTGELFF.

The rearrangement links TRBV30 to TRBJ1-6, with D tentatively TRBD1 (5 bases). Trimming removed 3 bases from V and 7 bases from J, with 10 bases in between. The V gene's germline CDR1 is GTSNPN and CDR2 SVGIG (reference sequence). The CDR3 has 13 residues. CDR3 sequence (DNA): TGTGCCTGGAGGGGGGGAGGGAATTCACCCCTCCACTTT. Translation gives CAWRGGGNSPLHF.

The chain uses TRBV30 and TRBJ1-4; 7 bases map to TRBD1. V dropped 4 bases and J dropped 3; count of bases not matched to a gene: 5. Per germline, CDR1 GTSNPN and CDR2 SVGIG (reference sequence). CDR3 length: 14 amino acids. CDR3 protein: CAWTLQGSNEKLFF. In DNA, the CDR3 is TGTGCCTGGACCCTACAGGGGTCTAATGAAAAACTGTTTTTT.

This clone was picked up a small number of times. The V call is TRBV9, the J call TRBJ2-2; 10 bases fit TRBD2. Germline CDR1 reads SGDLS; CDR2 reads YYNGEE. V dropped 7 bases and J dropped 0; count of bases not matched to a gene: 3. The CDR3 consists of 15 residues. CDR3 sequence (DNA): TGTGCCAGCTCCACTAGCGGGGCGAACACCGGGGAGCTGTTTTTT. It is translated as CASSTSGANTGELFF. Full variable domain (rest looked up from reference TRBV9 and TRBJ2-2): DSGVTQTPKHLITATGQRVTLRCSPRSGDLSVYWYQQSLDQGLQFLIQYYNGEERAKGNILERFSAQQFPDLHSELNLSSLELGDSALYFCASSTSGANTGELFFGEGSRLTVL.

The chain links TRBV15 to TRBJ2-7; a weak D match, TRBD2 (6 bases). CDR1 and CDR2 (germline): LNHNV, YYDKDF (reference sequence). Deletions cut 1 base from V and 5 bases from J, with 15 bases between. The CDR3 consists of 15 residues. DNA of the CDR3: TGTGCCACCAGCAGAGGTGTAAGGAAGCGGGACGAGCAGTACTTC. It specifies CATSRGVRKRDEQYF.

The chain carries TRBV10-3 and TRBJ1-1, with D tentatively TRBD1 (6 bases). Germline lookup yields CDR1 ENHRY and CDR2 SYGVKD. Trimming took off 5 bases at V and 1 base at J, with 14 bases between the two ends. The CDR3 loop spans 15 amino acids. CDR3 residues: CAISSYRDRNTEAFF. As DNA, the CDR3 is TGTGCCATCAGTTCATACAGGGATAGGAACACTGAAGCTTTCTTT.

J is TRBJ1-4 and V is TRBV19; unclear D gene. The CDR3 sequence is 17 residues long. CDR1 is LNHDA and CDR2 is SQIVND in the germline V gene (reference sequence). V lost 1 base and J lost 3, with 15 bases in between. The CDR3 DNA reads TGTGCCAGTAGTATAGGACTAGGCCGAGATCCTAATGAAAAACTGTTTTTT. As protein: CASSIGLGRDPNEKLFF.